This T cell receptor beta chain is from a study of T-cell memory formation after mild COVID-19. Turning to the study itself: For the most part, TCR clusters were specific to one donor. Study-level points and caveats: Some SARS-CoV-2-responding clones were already detected in memory before infection.

The CDR3 covers 15 residues. The V end lost 0 bases, the J end lost 5 bases, and 14 bases lay between the germline ends. Per the germline V gene, CDR1 is SGHRS and CDR2 is YFSETQ. Via MiXCR, TCRdb re-called the 5' RACE reads, giving one row per CDR3 protein. The sample gives 150,000 to 200,000 distinct CDR3 sequences, more than 12% of which show up once; roughly 15% is in the top ten. As for this clonotype: Its target is not known.

This receptor was obtained from an adult woman who had mild COVID-19 (a few samples of this study predate the infection). Cell type and time point are not known. V is TRBV5-1 and J is TRBJ2-5; D might be TRBD1 (5 bases). Source material: PBMCs or a T cell subset sorted from them (not recorded which). The chain's CDR3 is CASSLVGRALETQYF. CDR3 in DNA: TGCGCCAGCAGCTTGGTCGGCAGGGCCCTGGAGACCCAGTACTTC.